This paragraph reports one TCR beta chain. Its antigen is not known. This entry comes from a study of cytomegalovirus exposure and HLA in healthy donors. Findings of the study overall: Sequencing likely generated an artifact that appeared as a cluster of highly shared sequence variants.

Trimming removed 4 bases from V and 8 bases from J, with 17 bases in between. Germline V gene lookup returns CDR1 SNHLY and CDR2 FYNNEI. The CDR3 has 15 amino acids. The PCR had 60 Vbeta and 13 Jbeta primers. Profiling relied on immunoSEQ multiplex PCR, and the TCRdb table lists in-frame clones only, not all of them. This sample has 90,000 or so clones, with roughly 77% found just once. Sample: PBMCs. The TCR sequence derives from a man in his sixties in good health and CMV-seronegative. The chain couples TRBV2 to TRBJ2-2; a possible D gene is TRBD1 (6 bases). The CDR3 DNA follows: TGTGCCAGCAGTGGTAGACAGGCGACTTGGGGGGAGCTGTTTTTT. Translated, it gives CASSGRQATWGELFF.